Following are 20 T cell receptor beta chains from one sample sequenced in a study of T-cell reconstitution after alpha-beta-depleted transplantation in children. Unique molecular identifiers were incorporated when the TCRbeta library was constructed. MiXCR, applied by TCRdb to the PCR reads, yields one record per CDR3 protein. The sample lists around 250,000 distinct CDR3 sequences, under 30% occurring once. The sequenced sample was PBMCs, obtained before TCRalphabeta/CD19-depleted stem cell transplant. These receptors were taken from a girl under 10 years old with Fanconi anemia, due to receive a stem cell transplant.

This sequence joins TRBV11-3 and TRBJ2-5; 10 positions match TRBD2. Germline loops: CDR1 SGHNT, CDR2 YENEEA. CDR3 length equals 15 residues. V was clipped by 3 bases and J by 2 bases; unmatched bases: 3. Here the CDR3 DNA reads TGTGCCAGCAGCTTGACTAGCGGGTCGCAAGAGACCCAGTACTTC. This gives the protein CASSLTSGSQETQYF. The whole variable domain, filled in from reference TRBV11-3 and TRBJ2-5, reads EAGVVQSPRYKIIEKKQPVAFWCNPISGHNTLYWYLQNLGQGPELLIRYENEEAVDDSQLPKDRFSAERLKGVDSTLKIQPAELGDSAVYLCASSLTSGSQETQYFGPGTRLLVL.

The chain links TRBV3-1 to TRBJ2-3; D remains unclear. Trimming removed 2 bases at V and 0 bases at J, with 6 bases between. This CDR3 comprises 14 residues. Germline V gene data show CDR1 as LGHDT and CDR2 as YNNKEL (reference sequence). This CDR3 is CASSQMSSTDTQYF. The CDR3 DNA reads TGTGCCAGCAGCCAAATGAGCAGCACAGATACGCAGTATTTT.

The chain uses TRBV12-3 or TRBV12-4 and TRBJ2-5; no clear D. Trimming stripped 7 bases from V and 4 bases from J, with 10 bases between. The CDR3 extends over 12 amino acids. The CDR3 reads CASTRSRETQYF. The CDR3 DNA follows: TGTGCCAGCACCCGAAGCAGAGAGACCCAGTACTTC.

The chain combines TRBV21-1 with TRBJ1-5; no DNA check was done on the table's D call, TRBD1. TRBV21-1 is shown as a pseudogene. This CDR3 has 16 amino acids. The CDR3 is CASSKEGPDREQPQHF. Written as DNA, the CDR3 is TGTGCCAGCAGCAAAGAGGGTCCGGACAGGGAACAGCCCCAGCATTTT.

This clonotype was seen repeatedly, ten times or more. The genes are TRBV7-2 and TRBJ2-7; D gene unclear. The CDR3 loop spans 15 amino acids. Germline assignment: CDR1 SGHTA and CDR2 FQGNSA. The V end was cut by 6 bases, the J end by 3 bases, with 18 bases between. CDR3 DNA: TGTGCCAGCAGGCCGCATGGCAAGGAGAACTACGAGCAGTACTTC. Its translation is CASRPHGKENYEQYF.

In this sample, this clonotype turned up many times. V gene TRBV9 combines with J gene TRBJ2-7, with D possibly being TRBD2 (6 bases). Germline V CDR1 and CDR2: SGDLS, YYNGEE. Trimming took off 2 bases at V and 0 bases at J, with 9 bases between the two ends. This CDR3 has 14 residues. The CDR3 coding sequence is TGTGCCAGCAGCGTTGCGGGACCCTCCTACGAGCAGTACTTC. It translates to CASSVAGPSYEQYF.

V usage is TRBV20-1 and J usage is TRBJ2-7, with 7 bases matching TRBD2. CDR3 length: 15 residues. V lost 3 bases, J lost 2 bases, and 10 bases stayed unmatched. In germline, CDR1 is DFQATT, CDR2 SNEGSKA (reference sequence). The chain's CDR3 is CSARSGTTLPYEQYF. The CDR3 DNA sequence: TGCAGTGCTAGGTCCGGGACTACCCTTCCCTACGAGCAGTACTTC.

In this sample, this clonotype turned up a few times. The V call is TRBV6-5, the J call TRBJ2-1; no clear D gene. CDR3 length: 13 residues. Germline-derived CDR1 and CDR2 are MNHEY and SVGAGI. V was trimmed by 0 bases and J by 5 bases, leaving 5 bases between them. In DNA, the CDR3 is TGTGCCAGCAGTTACTCGATGGACAATGAGCAGTTCTTC. Translated, it gives CASSYSMDNEQFF.

In its sample, this clonotype was seen many times. The J gene is TRBJ1-1, the V gene TRBV6-5; TRBD1 agrees at 7 bases. The CDR3 runs to 18 residues. V lost 6 bases and J lost 3; bases outside the gene matches: 19. Germline V lookup: CDR1 MNHEY, CDR2 SVGAGI. The chain's CDR3 is CASRTRTGTNVGDTEAFF. The CDR3, as DNA: TGTGCCAGCAGAACTCGGACAGGAACTAACGTTGGCGACACTGAAGCTTTCTTT.

The CDR3 sequence is CASSRPSHAYEQYF. The CDR3 DNA reads TGTGCCAGCAGCCGCCCGTCCCACGCCTACGAGCAGTACTTC. This rearrangement joins TRBV7-2 to TRBJ2-7, with D unclear. Germline CDR1 is SGHTA and CDR2 is FQGNSA. This CDR3 comprises 14 residues. Deletions cut 5 bases from V and 2 bases from J, with 13 bases between. The entire variable domain, with the rest obtained from reference TRBV7-2 and TRBJ2-7, is as follows: GAGVSQSPSNKVTEKGKDVELRCDPISGHTALYWYRQSLGQGLEFLIYFQGNSAPDKSGLPSDRFSAERTGGSVSTLTIQRTQQEDSAVYLCASSRPSHAYEQYFGPGTRLTVT.

As for this clonotype: A read error may account for a junction end that differs from germline. J is TRBJ2-4 and V is TRBV7-8; D gene uncertain. The CDR3 loop spans 12 amino acids. Per germline, CDR1 SGHVS and CDR2 FQNEAQ. CDR3 sequence: CASSPTKDIQYF. The CDR3, as DNA: TGTGCCAGCAGCCCCACCAAAGACATTCAGTACTTC.

This clonotype was seen ten or more times. This chain connects TRBV7-9 to TRBJ1-2; no firm D call. CDR1 and CDR2 from the germline V gene are SEHNR and FQNEAQ (reference sequence). CDR3 size: 13 residues. The V end was cut by 6 bases, the J end by 8 bases, with 16 bases between. Here the CDR3 reads CASRELVESGYTF. The CDR3 DNA follows: TGTGCCAGCAGAGAACTAGTAGAATCGGGCTACACCTTC.

This clonotype occurred many times. The chain carries TRBV12-3 or TRBV12-4 and TRBJ2-7; no clear D gene. V lost 3 bases to trimming and J lost 3 bases, with 9 bases between them. CDR3 length: 13 residues. CDR3 in amino acids: CASSLGNYYEQYF. DNA of the CDR3: TGTGCCAGCAGTTTGGGCAACTACTACGAGCAGTACTTC.

V usage is TRBV7-9 and J usage is TRBJ1-5; D is uncertain. V lost 4 bases to trimming and J lost 6 bases, with 16 bases between them. The CDR3 is made up of 15 amino acids. Germline CDR1 SEHNR, CDR2 FQNEAQ (reference sequence). CDR3 bases: TGTGCCAGCAGCTCAGGCCCCTCGGCGGGTCAGCCCCAGCATTTT. Its translation: CASSSGPSAGQPQHF.

This clonotype was observed a few times. This chain joins TRBV10-2 and TRBJ2-7; no firm D call. The V gene's germline CDR1 is WSHSY and CDR2 SAAADI. The CDR3 extends over 15 amino acids. V was pared by 7 bases and J by 2 bases, with 18 bases between. The CDR3 nucleotides are TGCGCCAGCACCGAACGCCCATTGGGCCCCTACGAGCAGTACTTC. Encoded protein: CASTERPLGPYEQYF.

A few counts support this clonotype. V gene TRBV10-3 combines with J gene TRBJ1-1, with TRBD1 as a possible D gene (6 bases). V lost 0 bases to trimming and J lost 2 bases, with 13 bases between them. The CDR3 extends over 16 amino acids. Germline loops: CDR1 ENHRY, CDR2 SYGVKD. CDR3 residues: CAISESTGGKNTEAFF. The CDR3 DNA reads TGTGCCATCAGTGAGTCGACAGGAGGGAAAAACACTGAAGCTTTCTTT.

This clonotype has a count of ten or more. The CDR3 region is CSARVSWEETYEQYF. CDR3 sequence (DNA): TGCAGTGCTAGAGTATCATGGGAAGAGACCTACGAGCAGTACTTC. The gene calls are TRBV20-1 and TRBJ2-7; D is ambiguous. V lost 1 base and J lost 2, with 15 bases in between. This CDR3 has 15 amino acids. CDR1 DFQATT and CDR2 SNEGSKA come from the germline V gene (reference sequence).

The chain combines TRBV12-3 or TRBV12-4 with TRBJ2-5; a weak D match, TRBD1 (6 bases). Trimming left V 8 bases short and J 1 base short, with 11 bases between. The CDR3 runs 13 residues. The CDR3 loop is CASASGAQETQYF. The CDR3 coding sequence is TGTGCCAGCGCTTCAGGGGCCCAAGAGACCCAGTACTTC.

This clonotype occurred a few times. This rearrangement joins TRBV5-1 to TRBJ2-3; 11 bases map to TRBD2. Trimming removed 0 bases from V and 3 bases from J; junction bases left unmatched: 3. CDR1 and CDR2 (germline): SGHRS, YFSETQ. This CDR3 spans 16 amino acids. The CDR3 spells CASSLVAGGPTDTQYF. The CDR3 region has the DNA TGCGCCAGCAGCTTGGTAGCGGGGGGGCCGACAGATACGCAGTATTTT.

This sequence joins TRBV7-9 and TRBJ2-3; D call uncertain. V shed 5 bases and J shed 0 bases, with 6 bases lying between them. CDR3 length: 13 amino acids. Per the germline V gene, CDR1 is SEHNR and CDR2 is FQNEAQ (reference sequence). The CDR3 loop is CASSQGSTDTQYF. CDR3 nucleotide sequence: TGTGCCAGCAGCCAAGGGAGCACAGATACGCAGTATTTT.